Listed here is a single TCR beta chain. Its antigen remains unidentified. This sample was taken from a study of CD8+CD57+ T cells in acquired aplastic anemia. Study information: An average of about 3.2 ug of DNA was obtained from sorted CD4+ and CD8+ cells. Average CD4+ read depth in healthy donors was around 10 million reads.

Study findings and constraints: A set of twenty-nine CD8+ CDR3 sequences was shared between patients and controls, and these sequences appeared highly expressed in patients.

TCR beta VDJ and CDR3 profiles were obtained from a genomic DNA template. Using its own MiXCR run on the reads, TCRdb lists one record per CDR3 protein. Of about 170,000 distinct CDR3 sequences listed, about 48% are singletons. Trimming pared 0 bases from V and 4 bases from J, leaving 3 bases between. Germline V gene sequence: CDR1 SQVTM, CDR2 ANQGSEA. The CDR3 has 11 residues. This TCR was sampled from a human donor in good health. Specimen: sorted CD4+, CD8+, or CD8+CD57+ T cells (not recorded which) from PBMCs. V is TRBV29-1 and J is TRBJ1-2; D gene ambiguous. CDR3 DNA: TGCAGCGTTGAAGAACCCTATGGCTACACCTTC. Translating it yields CSVEEPYGYTF.